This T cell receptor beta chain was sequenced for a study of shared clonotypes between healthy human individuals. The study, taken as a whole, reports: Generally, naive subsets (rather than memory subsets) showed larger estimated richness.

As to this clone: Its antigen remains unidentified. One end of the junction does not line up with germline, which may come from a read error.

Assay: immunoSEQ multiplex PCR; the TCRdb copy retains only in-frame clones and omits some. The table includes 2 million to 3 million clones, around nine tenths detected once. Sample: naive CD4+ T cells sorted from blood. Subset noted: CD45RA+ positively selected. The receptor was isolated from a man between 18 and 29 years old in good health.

CDR3 amino acids: CASSPSGGTRVF. The CDR3 DNA reads TGTGCCAGCAGCCCCTCTGGGGGGACTCGGGTCTTT. J is TRBJ1-1 and V is TRBV5-8, with a tentative D call TRBD1 (5 bases). This CDR3 is built from 12 residues. From germline, CDR1 is SGHTS and CDR2 YDEGEE.